The 19 T cell receptor beta chains below were found in one sample sequenced in a study of cytomegalovirus exposure and HLA in healthy donors. Profiled with immunoSEQ multiplex PCR; TCRdb holds only in-frame clones, not every one. Of some 250,000 clones listed, nearly 90% are singletons. Sequenced material: PBMCs. These receptors were collected from a woman under 30 in good health and CMV-seronegative.

This clone appeared a single time. This chain joins TRBV28 and TRBJ1-3; D not certain. V was cut by 2 bases and J by 0 bases, with 8 bases left in between. CDR3 length: 15 amino acids. Germline loops: CDR1 MDHEN, CDR2 SYDVKM. Here the CDR3 reads CASSLHGLSGNTIYF. CDR3 in DNA: TGTGCCAGCAGTTTACATGGACTCTCTGGAAACACCATATATTTT.

The rearrangement links TRBV2 to TRBJ2-3; 9 bases are shared with TRBD2. J lost 1 base, V lost 2 bases, and 1 base had no gene match. The CDR3 has 15 amino acids. Germline V lookup: CDR1 SNHLY, CDR2 FYNNEI. The chain's CDR3 is CASSEIAGGTDTQYF. The CDR3 DNA sequence: TGTGCCAGCAGTGAAATAGCGGGGGGCACAGATACGCAGTATTTT.

The sample holds one count of this clone. V and J are TRBV28 and TRBJ2-7; unclear D gene. V was trimmed by 4 bases and J by 4 bases, leaving 8 bases between them. This CDR3 is built from 12 residues. Germline V gene sequence: CDR1 MDHEN, CDR2 SYDVKM. Here the CDR3 reads CASSSYYYEQYF. The CDR3 bases are TGTGCCAGCAGTTCCTACTATTACGAGCAGTACTTC.

The V call is TRBV7-9, the J call TRBJ1-1, with 7 nucleotides matching TRBD1. The CDR3 loop spans 15 amino acids. Per the germline V gene, CDR1 is SEHNR and CDR2 is FQNEAQ (reference sequence). J gave up 3 bases and V 4 bases, and 8 bases lay outside the gene matches. CDR3 region: CASSSRTGTDTEAFF. CDR3 nucleotide sequence: TGTGCCAGCAGCTCTCGGACAGGAACTGACACTGAAGCTTTCTTT.

This clone has just a few counts. V gene TRBV30 combines with J gene TRBJ1-5; 7 bases agree with TRBD1. Per germline, CDR1 GTSNPN and CDR2 SVGIG (reference sequence). CDR3 length equals 14 residues. Unmatched junction bases numbered 7, after V lost 2 bases and J lost 6 bases. CDR3 amino acids: CAWSPWTGRQPQHF. CDR3 DNA: TGTGCCTGGAGTCCCTGGACAGGCCGTCAGCCCCAGCATTTT.

V usage is TRBV10-3 and J usage is TRBJ1-6; 9 bases align to TRBD1. With 6 bases clipped from V and 7 bases from J, the junction kept 7 bases outside the gene matches. The CDR3 is 15 amino acids. Germline V gene lookup returns CDR1 ENHRY and CDR2 SYGVKD. The CDR3 DNA follows: TGTGCCATCAGCTACCGGGGACAGGGAAATTCACCCCTCCACTTT. Translation gives CAISYRGQGNSPLHF.

The rearrangement uses TRBV5-1 and TRBJ1-4, with D tentatively TRBD1 (5 bases). V lost 3 bases to trimming and J lost 0 bases, with 12 bases between them. The CDR3 is made up of 16 amino acids. Germline CDR1 and CDR2: SGHRS and YFSETQ. CDR3 sequence reads: CASSSRVQATNEKLFF. For the CDR3, the DNA is TGCGCCAGCAGCTCAAGAGTACAGGCAACTAATGAAAAACTGTTTTTT.

The CDR3 region is CASSLDGGDTEAFF. CDR3 DNA: TGTGCCAGCAGCTTAGACGGAGGGGACACTGAAGCTTTCTTT. V usage is TRBV7-2 and J usage is TRBJ1-1; D might be TRBD1 (5 bases). The V gene's germline CDR1 is SGHTA and CDR2 FQGNSA. Trimming took 1 base from V and 3 from J, leaving 9 bases between them. This CDR3 region has 14 residues.

J is TRBJ2-7 and V is TRBV28, with 7 nucleotides matching TRBD1. The V and J ends lost 9 bases and 3 bases, in that order; junction bases with no gene match: 14. CDR3 length: 15 amino acids. The germline V gene encodes CDR1 MDHEN and CDR2 SYDVKM. CDR3 region: CASFPGTADSYEQYF. Written as DNA, the CDR3 is TGTGCCAGTTTTCCCGGGACAGCGGATAGCTACGAGCAGTACTTC. The full variable domain, completed using reference TRBV28 and TRBJ2-7, is DVKVTQSSRYLVKRTGEKVFLECVQDMDHENMFWYRQDPGLGLRLIYFSYDVKMKEKGDIPEGYSVSREKKERFSLILESASTNQTSMYLCASFPGTADSYEQYFGPGTRLTVT.

The CDR3 DNA reads as TGCAGCGTTGAAGGGGGCCCGCTCAATGAGCAGTTCTTC. Its protein product is CSVEGGPLNEQFF. The chain recombines TRBV29-1 with TRBJ2-1; D is possibly TRBD1 (5 bases). CDR1 and CDR2 (germline): SQVTM, ANQGSEA. The CDR3 covers 13 residues. The V gene lost 1 base and the J gene lost 6 bases, with 10 bases spanning the gap.

The chain uses TRBV9 and TRBJ2-3; 7 nucleotides line up with TRBD1. This CDR3 comprises 15 residues. V shed 6 bases, J shed 0 bases, and the junction held 7 bases outside the gene matches. In germline, CDR1 is SGDLS, CDR2 YYNGEE. The CDR3 sequence: CASNRGSASTDTQYF. DNA for the CDR3: TGTGCCAGCAACAGGGGCTCCGCTAGCACAGATACGCAGTATTTT.

The V call is TRBV7-6, the J call TRBJ2-2; 7 bases match TRBD2. The CDR3 loop spans 16 amino acids. Germline CDR1 is SGHVS and CDR2 is FNYEAQ. V lost 7 bases and J lost 5; bases outside the gene matches: 13. This CDR3 is CASTQTRLAWTGELFF. CDR3 nucleotide sequence: TGTGCCAGCACCCAAACCCGACTAGCTTGGACCGGGGAGCTGTTTTTT.

This clone was detected only once. The J gene is TRBJ2-1, the V gene TRBV25-1; TRBD1 aligns across 8 bases. Germline CDR1 is MGHDK and CDR2 is SYGVNS. This CDR3 region has 14 residues. After removal of 4 bases from V and 8 bases from J, the junction contained 7 bases not matched to a gene. The CDR3 nucleotides are TGTGCCAGCAGTGGATGGACAGGGTGGGATGAGCAGTTCTTC. Protein: CASSGWTGWDEQFF.

The CDR3 region has the DNA TGTGCCAGCAGTTGGGCGGGGGGGGCCTACAATGAGCAGTTCTTC. The encoded protein is CASSWAGGAYNEQFF. This rearrangement joins TRBV6-6 to TRBJ2-1, with 9 positions matching TRBD2. This CDR3 has 15 residues. CDR1 is MNHNY and CDR2 is SVGAGI in the germline V gene (reference sequence). Trimming removed 4 bases from V and 2 bases from J; junction bases left unmatched: 3.

The table lists this clone with a few counts. The chain links TRBV7-3 to TRBJ2-2, with a weak D call TRBD1 (6 bases). The CDR3 runs to 15 residues. V lost 3 bases, J lost 1 base, and 9 bases lay in between. In germline, CDR1 is SGHTA, CDR2 FQGTGA. For the CDR3, the DNA is TGTGCCAGCAGCTTGGACAGCTGGAACACCGGGGAGCTGTTTTTT. The encoded protein is CASSLDSWNTGELFF.

The rearrangement uses TRBV10-2 and TRBJ2-1; 7 bases match TRBD1. The CDR3 consists of 13 residues. V was pared by 8 bases and J by 5 bases, with 6 bases of the junction left unmatched. Germline V gives CDR1 WSHSY, CDR2 SAAADI. The CDR3 sequence: CASGWQGDNEQFF. The DNA of the CDR3 is TGCGCCAGCGGGTGGCAGGGGGACAATGAGCAGTTCTTC.

This sequence joins TRBV7-8 and TRBJ2-7; 9 positions match TRBD1. Germline lookup yields CDR1 SGHVS and CDR2 FQNEAQ. This CDR3 contains 15 residues. V lost 5 bases, J lost 1 base, and 6 bases stayed unmatched. The CDR3 here is CASSQDRGYSYEQYV. In DNA, the CDR3 is TGTGCCAGCAGCCAGGACAGGGGATATTCCTACGAGCAGTACGTC.

This clone was recorded a few times. V and J are TRBV5-1 and TRBJ1-6, with 8 positions matching TRBD1. Germline loops: CDR1 SGHRS, CDR2 YFSETQ. V shed 4 bases and J 9 bases; nucleotides not matched to a gene: 6. The CDR3 runs to 14 residues. CDR3 protein: CASSPGTGPSPLHF. In DNA form, the CDR3 reads TGCGCCAGCAGCCCCGGGACAGGACCTTCACCCCTCCACTTT.

This chain joins TRBV28 and TRBJ2-2; 7 nucleotides line up with TRBD1. Per germline, CDR1 MDHEN and CDR2 SYDVKM. V lost 6 bases, J lost 3 bases, and 7 bases stayed unmatched. CDR3 length: 15 residues. This CDR3 reads CASREGQEDTGELFF. The CDR3 DNA reads TGTGCCAGCAGGGAAGGACAGGAAGACACCGGGGAGCTGTTTTTT.